This TCR beta chain was documented in a study of control samples from healthy donors and cancer patients. The V gene lost 3 bases and the J gene lost 5 bases, with 17 bases spanning the gap. Germline CDR1 is LNHDA and CDR2 is SQIVND (reference sequence). The CDR3 runs to 16 residues. Generated by immunoSEQ multiplex PCR, the TCRdb table keeps only in-frame clones and is missing some. The table shows roughly 120,000 clones, with about 93% occurring only once. Sequenced: PBMCs. This clonotype was obtained from a man aged 50 to 60 with head and neck cancer. The gene calls are TRBV19 and TRBJ1-5, with D perhaps matching TRBD1 (5 bases). The CDR3 sequence is CASSIFTGRLDQPQHF. DNA of the CDR3: TGTGCCAGTAGTATCTTCACAGGACGATTAGATCAGCCCCAGCATTTT.